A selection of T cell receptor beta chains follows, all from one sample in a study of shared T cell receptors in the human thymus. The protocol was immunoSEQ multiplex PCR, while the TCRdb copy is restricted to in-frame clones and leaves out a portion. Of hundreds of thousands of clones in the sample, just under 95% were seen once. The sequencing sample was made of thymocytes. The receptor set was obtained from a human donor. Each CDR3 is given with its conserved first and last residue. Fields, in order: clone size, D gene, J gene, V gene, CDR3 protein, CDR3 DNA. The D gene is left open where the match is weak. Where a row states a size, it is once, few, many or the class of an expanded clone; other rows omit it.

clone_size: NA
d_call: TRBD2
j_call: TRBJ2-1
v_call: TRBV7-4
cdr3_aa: CASSFGLAGNEQFF
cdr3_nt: TGTGCCAGCAGCTTTGGACTAGCGGGCAATGAGCAGTTCTTC

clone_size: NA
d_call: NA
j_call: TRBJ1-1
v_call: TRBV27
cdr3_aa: CASSTDVTMNTEAFF
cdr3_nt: TGTGCCAGCAGTACCGACGTAACAATGAACACTGAAGCTTTCTTT

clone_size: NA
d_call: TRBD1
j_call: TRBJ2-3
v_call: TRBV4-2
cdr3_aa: CASSPEQGARRFLGEPHATDTQYF
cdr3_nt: TGTGCCAGCAGCCCAGAACAGGGGGCGCGTCGTTTCCTAGGCGAGCCTCATGCCACAGATACGCAGTATTTT

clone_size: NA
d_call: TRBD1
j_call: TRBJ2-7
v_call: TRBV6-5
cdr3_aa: CASSFNRGAYEQYF
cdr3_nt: TGTGCCAGCAGTTTCAACAGGGGAGCTTACGAGCAGTACTTC

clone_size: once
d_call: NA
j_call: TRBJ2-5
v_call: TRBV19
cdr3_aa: CARLPETQYF
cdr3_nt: TGTGCCAGACTCCCCGAGACCCAGTACTTC

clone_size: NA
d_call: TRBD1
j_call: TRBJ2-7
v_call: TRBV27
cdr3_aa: CASSLYGPAITGGQYF
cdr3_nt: TGTGCCAGCAGTTTATACGGCCCCGCGATTACAGGGGGGCAGTACTTC

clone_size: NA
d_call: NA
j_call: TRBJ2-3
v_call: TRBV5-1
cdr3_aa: CASSLAWQGSTDTQYF
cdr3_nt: TGCGCCAGCAGCTTGGCCTGGCAGGGGAGCACAGATACGCAGTATTTT

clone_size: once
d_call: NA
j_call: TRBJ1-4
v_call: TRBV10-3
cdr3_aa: CAISESGLDATNEKLFF
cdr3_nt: TGTGCCATCAGTGAGTCGGGCCTAGATGCAACTAATGAAAAACTGTTTTTT

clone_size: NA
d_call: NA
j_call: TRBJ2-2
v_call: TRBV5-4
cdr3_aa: CASSRWGAGTGELFF
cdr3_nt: TGTGCCAGCAGCCGGTGGGGCGCGGGCACCGGGGAGCTGTTTTTT

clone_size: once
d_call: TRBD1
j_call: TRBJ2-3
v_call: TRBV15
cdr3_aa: CATSRDRETGPATDTQYF
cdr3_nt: TGTGCCACCAGCAGAGATCGAGAGACAGGGCCGGCCACAGATACGCAGTATTTT

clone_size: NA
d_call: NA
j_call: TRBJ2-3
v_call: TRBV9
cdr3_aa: CASSPYSRDDTQYF
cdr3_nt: TGTGCCAGCAGCCCTTATTCAAGGGACGACACGCAGTATTTT

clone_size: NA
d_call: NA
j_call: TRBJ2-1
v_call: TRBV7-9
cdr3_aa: CASSLPPFGEQFF
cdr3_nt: TGTGCCAGCAGCTTACCCCCCTTCGGTGAGCAGTTCTTC

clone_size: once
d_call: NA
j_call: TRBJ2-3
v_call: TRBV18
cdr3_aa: CASSPARISPRQYF
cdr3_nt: TGTGCCAGCTCACCGGCCCGCATATCCCCCCGACAGTATTTT

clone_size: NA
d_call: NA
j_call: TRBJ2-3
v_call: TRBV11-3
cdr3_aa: CASSSGAHTDTQYF
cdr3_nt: TGTGCCAGCAGCTCGGGAGCACACACAGATACGCAGTATTTT

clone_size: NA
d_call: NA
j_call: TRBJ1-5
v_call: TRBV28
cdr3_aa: CASSLVGNQPQHF
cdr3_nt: TGTGCCAGCAGTTTAGTGGGGAATCAGCCCCAGCATTTT

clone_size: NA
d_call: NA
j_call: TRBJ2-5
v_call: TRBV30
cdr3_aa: CAWSVLKGLETQYF
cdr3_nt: TGTGCCTGGAGTGTACTAAAGGGGCTAGAGACCCAGTACTTC

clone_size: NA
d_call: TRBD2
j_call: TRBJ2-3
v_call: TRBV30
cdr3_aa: CAWSVPSGGGRDTQYF
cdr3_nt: TGTGCCTGGAGTGTCCCGAGCGGCGGGGGGAGAGATACGCAGTATTTT

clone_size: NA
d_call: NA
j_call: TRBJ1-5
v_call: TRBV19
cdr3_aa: CASSMGGGGGQPQHF
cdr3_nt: TGTGCCAGTAGTATGGGAGGCGGGGGAGGCCAGCCCCAGCATTTT

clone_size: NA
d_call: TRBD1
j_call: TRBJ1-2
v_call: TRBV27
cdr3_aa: CASSWTGSGDGYTF
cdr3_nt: TGTGCCAGCAGTTGGACAGGGAGCGGAGATGGCTACACCTTC

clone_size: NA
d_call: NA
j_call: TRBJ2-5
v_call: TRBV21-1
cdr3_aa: CASSKAERDKEETQYF
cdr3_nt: TGTGCCAGCAGCAAAGCGGAGCGGGATAAAGAAGAGACCCAGTACTTC

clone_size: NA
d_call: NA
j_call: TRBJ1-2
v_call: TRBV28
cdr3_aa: CASSLFVIGGEGYTF
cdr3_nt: TGTGCCAGCAGTTTATTCGTAATCGGGGGAGAAGGCTACACCTTC

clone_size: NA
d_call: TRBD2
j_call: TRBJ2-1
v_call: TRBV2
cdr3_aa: CAGRLAGGSHYNEQFF
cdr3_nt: TGTGCCGGACGACTAGCGGGAGGTTCTCATTACAATGAGCAGTTCTTC

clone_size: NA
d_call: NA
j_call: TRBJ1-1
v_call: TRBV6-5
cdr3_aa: CASSRGQGLNTEAFF
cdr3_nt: TGTGCCAGCAGTAGAGGCCAGGGACTGAACACTGAAGCTTTCTTT

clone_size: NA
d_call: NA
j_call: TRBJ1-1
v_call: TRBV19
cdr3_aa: CASSIGDSVNTEAFF
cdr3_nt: TGTGCCAGTAGTATAGGGGATTCGGTGAACACTGAAGCTTTCTTT

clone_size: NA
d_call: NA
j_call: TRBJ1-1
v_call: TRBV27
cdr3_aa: CASSLRGKETEAFF
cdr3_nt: TGTGCCAGCAGTTTGAGGGGTAAGGAGACTGAAGCTTTCTTT

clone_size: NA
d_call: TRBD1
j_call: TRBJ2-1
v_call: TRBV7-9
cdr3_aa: CASSPNPGQSNNEQFF
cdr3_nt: TGTGCCAGCAGCCCCAATCCGGGACAGAGTAACAATGAGCAGTTCTTC

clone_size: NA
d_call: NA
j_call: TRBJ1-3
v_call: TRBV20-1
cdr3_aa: CSGLDTIYF
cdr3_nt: TGCAGTGGGCTGGACACCATATATTTT

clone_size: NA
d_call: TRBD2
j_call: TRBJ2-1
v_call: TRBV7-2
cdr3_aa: CASSLAQETSGRGDNEQFF
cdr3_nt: TGTGCCAGCAGCTTAGCGCAGGAGACTAGCGGCAGAGGCGACAATGAGCAGTTCTTC